Listed below are T cell receptor beta chains from one sample, sequenced in a study of regulatory T cells in long-lasting Graves disease. One entry per CDR3 protein, called by TCRdb with MiXCR from the multiplex PCR reads. The sample has about 450,000 distinct CDR3 sequences, about a quarter seen once; the top ten hold roughly 28%. Sequencing used peripheral blood mononuclear cells (PBMCs), obtained when the disease was refractory, from a patient treated with antithyroid drugs. The receptors originated from a female donor with Graves disease. Each CDR3 is given without its conserved first and last residue. Some rows mark clone size as missing; the rest say once, few, many or name a class of expanded clone.

clone_size: many
j_call: TRBJ2-5
v_call: TRBV7-2
cdr3_aa: ASSPSTLAYGETQY

clone_size: few
j_call: TRBJ2-2
v_call: TRBV12-3/TRBV12-4
cdr3_aa: ASGLANTGELF

clone_size: many
j_call: TRBJ1-6
v_call: TRBV28
cdr3_aa: ASREPKGANSPLH

clone_size: NA
j_call: TRBJ1-1
v_call: TRBV19
cdr3_aa: ASSITPGIGTEAF

clone_size: many
j_call: TRBJ2-5
v_call: TRBV15
cdr3_aa: ATSPEKDRVETQY

clone_size: many
j_call: TRBJ1-1
v_call: TRBV6-1
cdr3_aa: ASLDRPGTEAF

clone_size: NA
j_call: TRBJ1-5
v_call: TRBV30
cdr3_aa: AWSVSSGQPQH

clone_size: few
j_call: TRBJ1-2
v_call: TRBV2
cdr3_aa: ASSDFPDTGGTNGGYT

clone_size: few
j_call: TRBJ1-6
v_call: TRBV27
cdr3_aa: ASSLPGGDSPLH

clone_size: many
j_call: TRBJ2-5
v_call: TRBV12-3/TRBV12-4
cdr3_aa: ASSFRTSGSQETQY

clone_size: NA
j_call: TRBJ2-2
v_call: TRBV7-9
cdr3_aa: ASSRDGGSTGELF

clone_size: NA
j_call: NA
v_call: TRBV7-8
cdr3_aa: ASSLDGTSGRPQF

clone_size: NA
j_call: TRBJ1-1
v_call: TRBV7-9
cdr3_aa: ASSSLGQGDTEAF

clone_size: NA
j_call: TRBJ2-5
v_call: TRBV28
cdr3_aa: ASSLLGTSMETQY

clone_size: many
j_call: TRBJ2-7
v_call: TRBV12-3/TRBV12-4
cdr3_aa: ASSISGTSYEQY

clone_size: many
j_call: TRBJ1-5
v_call: TRBV2
cdr3_aa: ASSDLPVRSDSNQPQH

clone_size: few
j_call: TRBJ2-7
v_call: TRBV6-1
cdr3_aa: ASRETSGRVPYEQY